This T cell receptor beta chain was obtained from a study of cytomegalovirus exposure and HLA in healthy donors (dated by TCRdb to the late 2010s). In terms of the full investigation: An earlier analysis of 587 of the donors reported 250 to 350 Gb of sequence data and approximately 120 million unique TCR beta sequences obtained from 150 million to 200 million T cells. Around 330 gigabases of sequencing data and about 92 million unique TCR sequences made up an early release that covered nearly 650 HLA-typed donors. Of the approximately 400 genotyped donors, approximately 82% fell in the genetic ancestry cluster associated with self-reported Caucasian donors. The aim of the study was to test whether cataloging public T cell receptors could identify signatures of past pathogen exposure. Using immunosequencing, the study profiled T cell repertoires from 640 or so subjects and related those repertoires to cytomegalovirus serostatus. Along with the roughly 710-subject first cohort, a separate validation cohort of around 120 different subjects was used. To predict cytomegalovirus infection status, the study combined high-throughput TCR immunosequencing, statistical association of individual TCRs with disease status, and machine learning. To study patterns of TCR occurrence, a later analysis re-analyzed previously published TCR beta repertoires from 550 to 800 donors and added high-resolution HLA genotyping. The later analysis used no new phenotypic data to find candidate immune exposures, relying instead on TCR beta sequences and their occurrence across donors. An earlier analysis of several hundred of the donors applied high-throughput TCR beta sequencing to assess whether each TCR beta V gene segment acted as functional or pseudogenic. Alongside the repertoire data, information on donor age, sex, ethnicity and CMV serostatus was compiled. In a later genetic analysis, genome-wide SNP genotypes for 398 of the 666 donors were used, and that subset was treated as a discovery cohort. All discovery cohort repertoires had been generated using a single sequencing platform. HLA typing covered class I and class II loci at four-digit resolution. The number of donors typed differed by locus, with 629-630 for A, B, C, DRB1 and DQB1, roughly 520 for DQA1, approximately 570 for DPA1, and approximately 470 for DPB1. Four to six DR-DQ haplotypes were handled as single units for association and clustering because linkage in the cohort was strong. On average, roughly 240,000 unique TCR beta nucleotide sequences were sequenced per donor among 300 to 500 genotyped donors of the cohort, with around 19% of those sequences being non-productive.

V is cut by 3 bases and J by 5 bases, and the space between the germline ends is 14 bases. CDR3 length: 15 amino acids, cysteine to phenylalanine. This entry keeps only the CDR3 DNA: 45 bases, framed from base 1. The germline V gene (reference sequence) specifies LNHDA as CDR1 and SQIVND as CDR2. The cohort was made up of roughly 670 healthy bone marrow donors. Cohort members were all nominally healthy when sampled, although unrecorded immune exposures were likely present. The donor was CMV seropositive and was included in the group of 250 to 350 seropositive cohort members. Every donor gave a peripheral blood sample, and the peripheral blood mononuclear cells from that sample were used for TCR beta sequencing. Genomic DNA extraction from the blood cell samples was performed with the Qiagen DNeasy Blood Extraction Kit. On the study overall, not on this receptor specifically: A further reported finding was that TCR beta sequences accurately predicted the HLA-A and HLA-B alleles for most subjects in the first cohort. The 87-base-pair reads could not distinguish some IMGT-functional V segments, including TRBV6-2 and TRBV6-3, so those segments were excluded. A cluster of highly shared sequence variants was judged likely to be a technical artifact of the sequencing pipeline. In a later analysis, most CMV-associated TCR beta chains were found to appear HLA-restricted, with HLA associations seemingly driven largely by CMV exposure. Most TCR sequences were seen in very few donors, while some public TCRs were found in many individuals. According to a later analysis, TCR association rates differed among HLA loci, with DRB1 alleles showing the most associated TCRs and HLA-C alleles showing the fewest. A total of 150 to 200 TCR beta chains were listed by the study as associated with cytomegalovirus. For the cohort, immune exposure information was limited to CMV serostatus. Specific HLA alleles were associated with 16,951 TCR beta sequences at a false discovery rate of 0.05 in a later analysis. According to the authors, the approach could potentially be generalized to other disease states and immunological phenotypes. In a later analysis, HLA-associated TCR beta chains showed more clonal expansion and lower generation probabilities than non-associated chains that were equally common. Over 15 rarely observed V segments, including chromosome 9 orphons, were excluded from the earlier analysis of some 590 of the donors because counts were too low. In a later genetic analysis, fewer N-insertions in productive TCRs were reported among donors in an Asian-associated ancestry cluster than the roughly 640-donor mean. Presence/absence analyses assumed roughly uniform sequencing depth across donors, an assumption that may not hold. In both the original and validation cohorts, the classifier was reported to diagnose cytomegalovirus status with high specificity and sensitivity. In an earlier analysis of 587 of the donors, most TCR beta V segments appeared in productive rearrangements about 90% or about 30% of the time, broadly matching IMGT annotations. A later analysis reported that several top co-occurrence clusters appeared linked to parvovirus B19, influenza, CMV and Epstein-Barr virus. Strong co-occurrence of HLA alleles, especially DR and DQ, made assigning TCR associations to individual alleles difficult. In a later genetic analysis, a missense DCLRE1C variant was associated with V-gene and J-gene trimming of TCR beta chains, and the association was replicated in an independent cohort. A few of the identified cytomegalovirus-associated TCR beta chains were confirmed in vitro to be specific for cytomegalovirus antigens. Correlated functional status among segregating V segments might reflect linkage disequilibrium, but an unknown experimental factor could not be ruled out. Because some donors lacked HLA typing at each locus, the association tests relied only on the typed subset. The cohort was sequenced for TCR beta chains only, and without alpha or paired-chain data the features that could be detected were limited.

Libraries came from the immunoSEQ multiplex PCR assay. The multiplex PCR relied on a mix of 60 forward primers for TCR Vbeta segments and 13 reverse primers for TCR Jbeta segments. The CDR3 region of rearranged TCR beta genes was amplified from genomic DNA by a multiplex PCR assay. The amplified TCR beta libraries were sequenced on the Illumina HiSeq System as 87-base-pair reads. The authors' analysis ran thus. A later analysis tallied around 87 million unique TCR beta chains across the 640 or so repertoires, and approximately 12 million of those chains were shared by two or more donors. Raw reads were error-corrected and collapsed into unique sequences by a nearest-neighbor algorithm in which closely related sequences were merged to remove PCR and sequencing errors. CDR3 sequences were aligned to IMGT reference sequences to assign V, D and J gene segments. For a sequence to be retained, at least a six-nucleotide match to both a V gene segment and a J gene segment was required. Rearrangements were called productive when the CDR3 lacked stop codons and stayed in frame with V and J; all others were non-productive. CDR3 was defined according to IMGT convention as the region running from the second conserved V-encoded cysteine to the conserved J-encoded phenylalanine. The earlier analysis of about 500 of the donors excluded sequences that lacked an unambiguous match to a single V gene segment. In an earlier analysis of about 590 of the donors, a V segment was called functional when productive rearrangements were above 56.7%, and segregating when the standard deviation between donors exceeded 5%. A statistical classification framework was built to diagnose cytomegalovirus status from the catalog of TCR beta chain sequences. In a later analysis, V and J genes were assigned by comparing TCR nucleotide sequences against IMGT/GENE-DB human TR gene sequences. Using the TCRdist pipeline, a later analysis assigned CDR3 sequences along with most-parsimonious VDJ recombination scenarios. A later analysis defined each TCR beta chain by its CDR3 amino acid sequence plus V-gene family, and excluded reads lacking a unique V-gene family. To address suspected cross-contamination and a sequencing artifact, a later analysis removed around 600 highly shared, low-generation-probability nucleotide sequences. A later analysis calculated a clonal expansion index for each public chain from normalized within-repertoire ranks of inferred template counts. Generation probabilities in a later analysis came from a VDJ recombination model fitted to out-of-frame rearrangements, and those results were checked against IGoR. A later analysis scored TCR-TCR, TCR-HLA and TCR-CMV co-occurrence with hypergeometric tests, applying a repertoire-size bias correction to TCR pairs. False discovery rates were estimated in a later analysis by permuting HLA or CMV assignments 20 times. In a later analysis, co-occurring TCRs were grouped with DBSCAN, and TCRdist sequence similarity was added when clustering was performed within HLA-allele-positive subsets. For co-occurrence clustering, repertoires with fewer than 30,000 or more than 120,000 public chains were excluded, along with four or five repertoires with anomalous nucleotide sharing. TCRdb re-hosts the immuneACCESS table, in-frame sequences only. Its copies lack some clones; in the studies checked, an unresolved V gene accounts for under half of them, and the cause for the rest is not known. V, J and clone size derive from that table, while D and trimming were established from the DNA sequence. Present in this sample are roughly 160,000 clones, 70% to 90% of which were seen just once. The ten largest account for 6% to 9% of the sample.

With regard to this clone: Its antigen has not been determined. Per-base qualities were not stored, and no clone one base away is much larger.

Sequenced input: PBMCs. The V and J genes are TRBV19 and TRBJ1-5; the D gene lacks a confident call. This receptor was obtained from a woman in her twenties or thirties in good health and CMV-seropositive. The nucleotide sequence is TGTGCCAGTAGTATGTTTGCAGGCTTGGATCAGCCCCAGCATTTT. Its amino acids are CASSMFAGLDQPQHF.